A selection of T cell receptor beta chains follows, all from one sample in a study of naive and memory T cell subsets. TCRdb ran MiXCR on the UMI-ligation and nested PCR reads and lists one entry per CDR3 protein. The repertoire holds about 90,000 distinct CDR3 sequences, with over 9% as singletons. Sequences were obtained from naive CD4+ T cells from blood. The origin of the receptors is a human donor in good health. Both conserved end residues are part of each CDR3. The D gene is left open where the match is weak. Not every row has a clone size; where given, it reads once, few, many or a size class.

len | d_gene | j_gene | v_gene | abundance | CDR3aa | CDR3nt
15 | TRBD2 | TRBJ2-7 | TRBV7-9 | . | CASSELAGVYNEQYF | TGTGCCAGCAGCGAACTAGCGGGAGTCTATAACGAGCAGTACTTC
14 | TRBD2 | TRBJ2-1 | TRBV7-6 | many | CASSTGLSYNEQFF | TGTGCCAGCAGCACGGGACTATCCTACAATGAGCAGTTCTTC
14 | TRBD1 | TRBJ1-2 | TRBV7-3 | . | CASSSGTGFDGYTF | TGTGCCAGCAGCTCGGGGACAGGGTTTGACGGCTACACCTTC
12 | . | TRBJ2-2 | TRBV18 | . | CASSPAAGELFF | TGTGCCAGCTCACCAGCGGCCGGGGAGCTGTTTTTT
15 | . | TRBJ2-1 | TRBV5-5 | few | CASSLVISSYNEQFF | TGTGCCAGCAGCTTGGTGATATCCTCCTACAATGAGCAGTTCTTC
15 | TRBD1 | TRBJ2-7 | TRBV20-1 | many | CSAGGQSVSSYEQYF | TGCAGTGCTGGGGGACAGTCCGTGAGCTCCTACGAGCAGTACTTC
16 | TRBD1 | TRBJ2-3 | TRBV15 | . | CATSRDAAQGADTQYF | TGTGCCACCAGCAGAGATGCCGCACAGGGGGCAGATACGCAGTATTTT
16 | . | TRBJ1-2 | TRBV6-1 | . | CASSEAGGAGPPGYTF | TGTGCCAGCAGTGAAGCTGGGGGGGCAGGCCCTCCGGGCTACACCTTC
13 | TRBD1 | TRBJ2-7 | TRBV19 | . | CASSPDRDREQYF | TGTGCCAGTAGTCCGGACAGGGACCGCGAGCAGTACTTC
15 | TRBD1 | TRBJ1-2 | TRBV28 | . | CASLDRGQNKHGYTF | TGTGCCAGCTTGGACAGGGGGCAAAATAAGCATGGCTACACCTTC
14 | . | TRBJ1-1 | TRBV12-3/TRBV12-4 | . | CASSLLLGNTEAFF | TGTGCCAGCAGTCTTTTGTTGGGGAACACTGAAGCTTTCTTT
13 | . | TRBJ1-1 | TRBV29-1 | many | CSVDDRLNTEAFF | TGCAGCGTTGACGACAGGCTGAACACTGAAGCTTTCTTT
14 | . | TRBJ2-7 | TRBV6-2/TRBV6-3 | many | CASSSSGRLVEQYF | TGTGCCAGCAGTTCCAGCGGACGGTTGGTCGAGCAGTACTTC
14 | . | TRBJ1-5 | TRBV12-3/TRBV12-4 | . | CASSAGRVNQPQHF | TGTGCCAGCAGCGCGGGACGGGTCAATCAGCCCCAGCATTTT
14 | TRBD2 | TRBJ2-4 | TRBV7-9 | . | CASSSREGKNIQYF | TGTGCCAGCAGCTCAAGGGAGGGCAAAAACATTCAGTACTTC
14 | . | TRBJ1-4 | TRBV5-1 | few | CASSSDSTDEKLFF | TGCGCCAGCAGCTCCGATTCGACCGATGAAAAACTGTTTTTT
13 | . | TRBJ1-1 | TRBV20-1 | . | CSAPTGKGTEAFF | TGCAGTGCCCCGACAGGAAAGGGGACTGAAGCTTTCTTT
14 | TRBD2 | TRBJ2-3 | TRBV7-2 | many | CASRSRLATDTQYF | TGTGCCAGCAGATCCAGACTAGCCACAGATACGCAGTATTTT
16 | . | TRBJ2-4 | TRBV5-6 | . | CASSLVGSVAKNIQYF | TGTGCCAGCAGCTTGGTTGGGTCCGTAGCCAAAAACATTCAGTACTTC
13 | . | TRBJ2-3 | TRBV20-1 | many | CSARVSGTDTQYF | TGCAGTGCTAGAGTCTCAGGGACAGATACGCAGTATTTT
16 | . | TRBJ2-7 | TRBV7-2 | many | CASSLRWQGEAYEQYF | TGTGCCAGCAGCTTAAGGTGGCAGGGGGAGGCCTACGAGCAGTACTTC
16 | TRBD1 | TRBJ1-6 | TRBV7-9 | . | CASSTNRQGYNSPLHF | TGTGCCAGCAGCACCAACAGACAGGGTTATAATTCACCCCTCCACTTT
11 | . | TRBJ1-6 | TRBV28 | . | CASSSGSPLHF | TGTGCCAGCAGTTCCGGATCACCCCTCCACTTT
16 | . | TRBJ2-7 | TRBV27 | many | CASRNAMAVGPYEQYF | TGTGCCAGCAGAAATGCCATGGCAGTCGGTCCCTACGAGCAGTACTTC
14 | . | TRBJ2-7 | TRBV14 | many | CASSQDEQPYEQYF | TGTGCCAGCAGCCAAGATGAACAGCCCTACGAGCAGTACTTC
16 | TRBD1 | TRBJ2-7 | TRBV5-6 | . | CASSFYTGAQNYEQYF | TGTGCCAGCAGCTTCTATACAGGGGCCCAGAACTACGAGCAGTACTTC
16 | TRBD2 | TRBJ2-7 | TRBV7-2 | few | CASSPSLFSGAYEQYF | TGTGCCAGCAGCCCTAGTCTATTTAGCGGGGCCTACGAGCAGTACTTC
15 | . | TRBJ2-3 | TRBV25-1 | . | CASSADRIPTDTQYF | TGTGCCAGCAGTGCTGACAGGATCCCCACAGATACGCAGTATTTT
17 | TRBD2 | TRBJ2-7 | TRBV5-1 | few | CASGDPPTSGLSYEQYF | TGCGCCAGCGGGGACCCCCCGACTAGCGGCCTCTCCTACGAGCAGTACTTC
12 | . | TRBJ1-4 | TRBV3-1 | many | CASSQNLQRCFF | TGTGCCAGCAGCCAAAACCTCCAACGCTGTTTTTTT
14 | . | TRBJ2-4 | TRBV10-3 | few | CAISGGPGKNIQYF | TGTGCCATCAGTGGAGGGCCTGGCAAAAACATTCAGTACTTC
14 | TRBD2 | TRBJ2-1 | TRBV10-3 | . | CAITGTSGIGEQFF | TGTGCCATTACCGGGACTAGCGGGATCGGTGAGCAGTTCTTC
16 | TRBD2 | TRBJ2-7 | TRBV11-1 | few | CASSGPIAGVNYEQYF | TGTGCCAGCAGTGGGCCCATAGCGGGGGTGAACTACGAGCAGTACTTC
15 | . | TRBJ2-5 | TRBV12-3/TRBV12-4 | . | CASRDGGGAGETQYF | TGTGCCAGCCGGGATGGAGGGGGCGCGGGAGAGACCCAGTACTTC
18 | . | TRBJ2-1 | TRBV21-1 | . | CASSKGACGPVTYNEQFF | TGTGCCAGCAGCAAAGGGGCGTGCGGGCCTGTTACCTACAATGAGCAGTTCTTC
10 | . | TRBJ2-7 | TRBV29-1 | few | CSVVGVEQYF | TGCAGCGTTGTGGGAGTCGAGCAGTACTTC
17 | TRBD1 | TRBJ2-1 | TRBV4-2 | few | CASSQTQTGVSYNEQFF | TGTGCCAGCAGCCAAACGCAGACAGGGGTATCCTACAATGAGCAGTTCTTC
16 | . | TRBJ2-3 | TRBV29-1 | few | CSVGGRTLMSTDTQYF | TGCAGCGTTGGGGGCCGTACCCTAATGAGCACAGATACGCAGTATTTT
13 | TRBD2 | TRBJ2-7 | TRBV29-1 | . | CSVGTSGSYEQYF | TGCAGCGTAGGGACTAGCGGGAGCTACGAGCAGTACTTC
15 | . | TRBJ2-1 | TRBV12-3/TRBV12-4 | few | CASSFGGDSYNEQFF | TGTGCCAGCAGTTTTGGCGGAGACTCCTACAATGAGCAGTTCTTC
19 | TRBD2 | TRBJ2-4 | TRBV27 | few | CASSLNQAGGPYVKNIQYF | TGTGCCAGCAGTTTAAATCAAGCGGGAGGGCCTTATGTCAAAAACATTCAGTACTTC
15 | . | TRBJ1-5 | TRBV2 | . | CASSLTSLSNQPQHF | TGTGCCAGCAGTCTGACAAGCCTTAGCAATCAGCCCCAGCATTTT
14 | . | TRBJ2-5 | TRBV11-2 | many | CASSLVTIQETQYF | TGTGCCAGCAGCTTAGTGACTATCCAAGAGACCCAGTACTTC
15 | TRBD1 | TRBJ1-6 | TRBV28 | many | CASSLPGQGESPLHF | TGTGCCAGCAGTTTACCGGGACAGGGTGAATCACCCCTCCACTTT
17 | TRBD2 | TRBJ2-3 | TRBV4-3 | many | CASSQGPTSGIVDTQYF | TGCGCCAGCAGCCAAGGTCCGACTAGCGGAATAGTAGATACGCAGTATTTT
17 | TRBD1 | TRBJ1-2 | TRBV5-1 | . | CASSLRETGVVNYGYTF | TGCGCCAGCAGCTTACGTGAGACAGGGGTTGTTAACTATGGCTACACCTTC
17 | TRBD2 | TRBJ2-3 | TRBV2 | many | CASRGRMTSGPTDTQYF | TGTGCCAGCAGAGGCCGGATGACTAGCGGCCCCACAGATACGCAGTATTTT